The rows below give T cell receptor beta chains drawn from one sample of a study of blood T cell repertoires in COVID-19. Using immunoSEQ multiplex PCR, the repertoire was profiled, and TCRdb retains in-frame clones only, with some absent. Of approximately 30,000 clones listed, roughly 85% are singletons. The sequenced sample was peripheral blood. All receptors come from a human donor with acute or convalescent COVID-19. The donor label of this sample is uncertain. The CDR3 runs from the conserved cysteine through the conserved F or W. Fields, in order: V gene, D gene, J gene, clone size, CDR3 DNA, CDR3 protein. A D gene is named only where the DNA matches it firmly. The size field is filled for only some rows; it gives once, few, many or a size class.

TRBV24-1	TRBD1	TRBJ1-2	.	TGTGCCACCAGTGACGCGACAGGGGGAGCTAACTATGGCTACACCTTC	CATSDATGGANYGYTF
TRBV7-9	TRBD1	TRBJ1-2	.	TGTGCCAGCAGCTCCTTGGACAGGGGAGGCTATGGCTACACCTTC	CASSSLDRGGYGYTF
TRBV6-5	.	TRBJ2-1	.	TGTGCCAGCAGTTTATTCGGTCGGAGCTCCTACAATGAGCAGTTCTTC	CASSLFGRSSYNEQFF
TRBV7-7	.	TRBJ2-2	.	TGTGCCAGCAGCGCCCAGGGGAGGGGCGGGGAGCTGTTTTTT	CASSAQGRGGELFF
TRBV9	TRBD2	TRBJ2-5	once	TGTGCCAGCAGCTGGACTAGCGGGCCCCAAGAGACCCAGTACTTC	CASSWTSGPQETQYF
TRBV28	TRBD1	TRBJ2-5	.	TGTGCCAGCAGCCTCAGGGGGATTGAGGAGACCCAGTACTTC	CASSLRGIEETQYF
TRBV29-1	.	TRBJ2-1	.	TGCAGCGTTCTGGCTCTACGGGTTAACAATGAGCAGTTCTTC	CSVLALRVNNEQFF
TRBV7-9	.	TRBJ1-2	.	TGTGCCAGCAGCTTAACGGACGGACTATCCTTCTACACCTTC	CASSLTDGLSFYTF
TRBV6-5	.	TRBJ1-2	.	TGTGCCAGCAGTTACTTGGGAGATTATGGCTACACCTTC	CASSYLGDYGYTF
TRBV18	TRBD2	TRBJ2-1	.	TGTGCCAGCTCCGTACGTTTTGCTAGCGGCGCCTCTAATGAGCAGTTCTTC	CASSVRFASGASNEQFF
TRBV6-6	TRBD1	TRBJ2-2	.	TGTGCCAGCAGTCCGACAGGGGGCGACACCGGGGAGCTGTTTTTT	CASSPTGGDTGELFF
TRBV19	TRBD1	TRBJ2-5	.	TGTGCCAGTAGTACCGGCGACAGGGGGCAGTGGACCCAGTACTTC	CASSTGDRGQWTQYF
TRBV28	.	TRBJ1-1	.	TGTGCCAGCAGTTCCCCAGGGCTCACTGAAGCTTTCTTT	CASSSPGLTEAFF
TRBV7-8	.	TRBJ1-1	.	TGTGCCAGCAGCTCCGGACTCCTCGGCGAAGCTTTCTTT	CASSSGLLGEAFF
TRBV5-1	.	TRBJ1-5	.	TGCGCCAGCAGCTTGGCCGGGGAGAAGGGTCAGCCCCAGCATTTT	CASSLAGEKGQPQHF
TRBV5-6	TRBD1	TRBJ2-5	.	TGTGCCAGCAGCATGGGACAGGCATCCTACTTC	CASSMGQASYF
TRBV5-1	TRBD2	TRBJ2-7	.	TGCGCCAGCAGCTTGGGAACTAGCGGGGGGACGCCCCGCTCCTACGAGCAGTACTTC	CASSLGTSGGTPRSYEQYF
TRBV6-2/TRBV6-3	TRBD2	TRBJ2-7	.	TGTGCCAGCAGTTCCGGGACTAGCTATTACGAGCAGTACTTC	CASSSGTSYYEQYF
TRBV27	.	TRBJ1-2	few	TGTGCCAGCAGTTTATCAGGGAGGGAGGGCCTCTATGGCTACACCTTC	CASSLSGREGLYGYTF
TRBV6-5	TRBD1	TRBJ1-6	.	TGTGCCAGCAGGGACAGGGTAGGCTCACCCCTCCACTTT	CASRDRVGSPLHF
TRBV7-2	TRBD2	TRBJ2-5	.	TGTGCCAGCAGCTTAATTAGCGGGGGCCAAGAGACCCAGTACTTC	CASSLISGGQETQYF
TRBV6-4	.	TRBJ2-3	.	TGTGCCAGCAGTGACCTCGTCACAGATACGCAGTATTTT	CASSDLVTDTQYF
TRBV6-4	.	TRBJ1-5	.	TGTGCCAGCAGCGCCGGACTAGGTCAGCCCCAGCATTTT	CASSAGLGQPQHF
TRBV24-1	.	TRBJ1-2	once	TGTGCCACCAGTGATCCCCTCGCAGGGTCCTATGGCTACACCTTC	CATSDPLAGSYGYTF
TRBV24-1	TRBD1	TRBJ2-5	.	TGTGCCACCAGTGACTGGGACAGGGGGCGAGAGACCCAGTACTTC	CATSDWDRGRETQYF
TRBV5-4	TRBD1	TRBJ1-5	.	TGTGCCAGCAGCTCGGGACCAGGGGGACTCAATCAGCCCCAGCATTTT	CASSSGPGGLNQPQHF
TRBV19	TRBD1	TRBJ1-2	few	TGTGCCAGTAGTAATCTCGGGCAGGGGGCGCTTGGCTATGGCTACACCTTC	CASSNLGQGALGYGYTF
TRBV7-9	.	TRBJ2-7	.	TGTGCCAGCAGCCAATGGGACTGGGACTACGAGCAGTACTTC	CASSQWDWDYEQYF
TRBV28	TRBD2	TRBJ2-7	.	TGTGCCAGCAGCGCTAGCGGCTACGAGCAGTACTTC	CASSASGYEQYF
TRBV9	.	TRBJ1-6	once	TGTGCCAGCAGCGTGGAGGGTAACAGAAATAATTCACCCCTCCACTTT	CASSVEGNRNNSPLHF
TRBV29-1	.	TRBJ1-5	.	TGCAGCGTCGGAGGGGGGGGGAATCAGCCCCAGCATTTT	CSVGGGGNQPQHF
TRBV24-1	.	TRBJ1-5	.	TGTGCCACCAGTGGGAGCGGAGGTCCGGGGGAGCCCCAGCATTTT	CATSGSGGPGEPQHF
TRBV7-3	TRBD1	TRBJ1-2	.	TGTGCCAGCAGCCAAACAGGGGCCTCCTATGGCTACACCTTC	CASSQTGASYGYTF
TRBV28	TRBD1	TRBJ1-2	.	TGTGCCAGCTCCTGGGGACAGGGGACAAGGGGCTACACCTTC	CASSWGQGTRGYTF
TRBV10-3	TRBD2	TRBJ2-7	.	TGTGCCATCAGTAGAGGACTAGCGGGGGGGTCCTACTCCTACGAGCAGTACTTC	CAISRGLAGGSYSYEQYF
TRBV30	.	TRBJ1-1	.	TGTGCCTGGAGTAGAGGAGGGGACACTGAAGCTTTCTTT	CAWSRGGDTEAFF
TRBV24-1	.	TRBJ2-1	.	TGTGCCACCAGTGATCCGTCACCGAGCTCCTACAATGAGCAGTTCTTC	CATSDPSPSSYNEQFF
TRBV18	.	TRBJ1-1	once	TGTGCCAGCTTAGAATTGAACCAGGGAGGGACTGAAGCTTTCTTT	CASLELNQGGTEAFF
TRBV11-3	.	TRBJ2-4	.	TGTGCCAGCAGCTTACAGGGTTCCAAAAACATTCAGTACTTC	CASSLQGSKNIQYF
TRBV24-1	TRBD2	TRBJ2-1	.	TGTGCCACCAGTGATCGGGAGCGGGAGCCCTACAATGAGCAGTTCTTC	CATSDREREPYNEQFF
TRBV28	TRBD1	TRBJ2-7	.	TGTGCCAGCGACAAGACAGGGGGGGGTCTCTACGAGCAGTACTTC	CASDKTGGGLYEQYF
TRBV6-1	TRBD1	TRBJ1-6	.	TGTGCCAGCAGTGAGCAGGGACAGGGAAAATCACCCCTCCACTTT	CASSEQGQGKSPLHF
TRBV24-1	.	TRBJ2-1	.	TGTGCCACCAGTGGACCGGGGGATGAGCAGTTCTTC	CATSGPGDEQFF
TRBV7-8	.	TRBJ1-2	few	TGTGCCAGCAGCTTAGCGGGTACAGGCCATGGCTACACCTTC	CASSLAGTGHGYTF
TRBV28	TRBD2	TRBJ2-4	.	TGTGCCAGCAGTCCCCTCGCCGGGGGGGAAATTCAGTACTTC	CASSPLAGGEIQYF
TRBV4-2	TRBD1	TRBJ1-2	.	TGTGCCAGCAGCCAGAGTTCCGGGACAGTTTATGGCTACACCTTC	CASSQSSGTVYGYTF
TRBV3-1/TRBV3-2	.	TRBJ1-3	.	TGTGCCAGCAGTCTACAGGGCTTCTCTGGAAACACCATATATTTT	CASSLQGFSGNTIYF
TRBV28	TRBD1	TRBJ1-6	.	TGTGCCAGCAGTTTATGGACAGGGGAATACGGTTCACCCCTCCACTTT	CASSLWTGEYGSPLHF
TRBV10-3	.	TRBJ2-3	.	TGTGCCATCAGTGAAGGTAGCGAGTTGGCAGATACGCAGTATTTT	CAISEGSELADTQYF
TRBV30	.	TRBJ1-1	.	TGTGCCTGGAGTGGCCCCTGGGGAGGCAACACTGAAGCTTTCTTT	CAWSGPWGGNTEAFF
TRBV7-9	TRBD2	TRBJ2-5	.	TGTGCCAGCAGCCCACCGTGGAGGGCGGGAGGGTACCAAGAGACCCAGTACTTC	CASSPPWRAGGYQETQYF
TRBV7-3	.	TRBJ1-1	.	TGTGCCAGCAGCTTAGGGCAGGGCACTGAAGCTTTCTTT	CASSLGQGTEAFF
TRBV11-2	TRBD2	TRBJ2-2	.	TGTGCCAGCAGCTTCTTTACTAGCGGGGGCGGGGAGCTGTTTTTT	CASSFFTSGGGELFF
TRBV19	TRBD2	TRBJ2-3	.	TGTGCCAGCCGCCTCAGCGGGAGAGGTACAGATACGCAGTATTTT	CASRLSGRGTDTQYF
TRBV3-1/TRBV3-2	TRBD1	TRBJ1-5	.	TGTGCCAGCAGCCAAGATCTTCGGACAGGGGTAGATAGCAATCAGCCCCAGCATTTT	CASSQDLRTGVDSNQPQHF
TRBV11-2	TRBD1	TRBJ1-5	.	TGTGCCAGCAGCTTAGGGGGACAGGGGCGTAACAATCAGCCCCAGCATTTT	CASSLGGQGRNNQPQHF
TRBV5-1	.	TRBJ1-1	.	TGCGCCAGCAGCTACGGAGGCCGCTCCGACCTGAACACTGAAGCTTTCTTT	CASSYGGRSDLNTEAFF
TRBV27	.	TRBJ1-6	.	TGTGCCAGCAGTACACAGCAGGGGTTTGATAATTCACCCCTCCACTTT	CASSTQQGFDNSPLHF
TRBV18	TRBD1	TRBJ2-1	.	TGTGCCAGCTCACAAGGGACAGGGGGCAATGAGCAGTTCTTC	CASSQGTGGNEQFF
TRBV7-9	.	TRBJ1-1	once	TGTGCCAGCAGTTCCAACAGGAACACTGAAGCTTTCTTT	CASSSNRNTEAFF